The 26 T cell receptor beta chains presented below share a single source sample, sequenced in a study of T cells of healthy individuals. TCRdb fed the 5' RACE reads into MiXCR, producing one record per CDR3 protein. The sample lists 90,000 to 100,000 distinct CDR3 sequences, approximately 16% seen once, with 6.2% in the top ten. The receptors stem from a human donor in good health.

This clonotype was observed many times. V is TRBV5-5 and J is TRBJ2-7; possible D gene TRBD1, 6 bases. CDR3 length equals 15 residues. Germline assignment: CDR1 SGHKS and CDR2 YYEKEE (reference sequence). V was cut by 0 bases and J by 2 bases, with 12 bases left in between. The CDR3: CASSLGGGRAYEQYF. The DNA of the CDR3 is TGTGCCAGCAGCTTGGGTGGGGGCAGAGCCTACGAGCAGTACTTC.

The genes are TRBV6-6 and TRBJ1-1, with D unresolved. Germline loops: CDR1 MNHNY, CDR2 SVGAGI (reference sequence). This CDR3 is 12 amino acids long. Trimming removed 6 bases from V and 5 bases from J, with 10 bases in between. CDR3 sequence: CASSPDRTEAFF. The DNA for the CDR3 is TGTGCCAGCAGCCCTGACCGAACTGAAGCTTTCTTT.

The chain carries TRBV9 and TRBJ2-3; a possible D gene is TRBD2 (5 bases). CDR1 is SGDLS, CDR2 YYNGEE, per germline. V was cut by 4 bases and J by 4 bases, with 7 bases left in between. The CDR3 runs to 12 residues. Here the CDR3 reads CASSPAADTQYF. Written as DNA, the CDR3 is TGTGCCAGCAGCCCAGCGGCAGATACGCAGTATTTT.

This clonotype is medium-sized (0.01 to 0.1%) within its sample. The CDR3 is CASVTNQNTEAFF. The CDR3 bases are TGTGCTAGTGTTACTAACCAGAACACTGAAGCTTTCTTT. The chain couples TRBV12-5 to TRBJ1-1; no clear D. CDR3 length: 13 residues. From germline, CDR1 is LGHNT and CDR2 FRNRAP. V lost 7 bases to trimming and J lost 1 base, with 10 bases between them.

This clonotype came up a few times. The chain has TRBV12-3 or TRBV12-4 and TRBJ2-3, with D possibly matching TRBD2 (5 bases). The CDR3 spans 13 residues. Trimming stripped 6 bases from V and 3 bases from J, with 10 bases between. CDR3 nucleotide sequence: TGTGCCAGCAGGACCACGGGAACAGATACGCAGTATTTT. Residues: CASRTTGTDTQYF.

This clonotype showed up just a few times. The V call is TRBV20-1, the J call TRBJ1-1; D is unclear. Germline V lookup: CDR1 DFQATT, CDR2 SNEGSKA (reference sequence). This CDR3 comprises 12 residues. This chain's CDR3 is CSALMGAPEAFF. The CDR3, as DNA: TGCAGCGCTCTTATGGGTGCTCCCGAAGCTTTCTTT.

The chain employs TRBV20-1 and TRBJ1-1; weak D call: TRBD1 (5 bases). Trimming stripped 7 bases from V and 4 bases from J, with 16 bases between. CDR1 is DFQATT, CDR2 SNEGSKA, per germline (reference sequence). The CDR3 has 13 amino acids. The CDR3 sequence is CSGSSGLGTEAFF. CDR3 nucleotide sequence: TGCAGTGGAAGCTCAGGGTTAGGCACTGAAGCTTTCTTT.

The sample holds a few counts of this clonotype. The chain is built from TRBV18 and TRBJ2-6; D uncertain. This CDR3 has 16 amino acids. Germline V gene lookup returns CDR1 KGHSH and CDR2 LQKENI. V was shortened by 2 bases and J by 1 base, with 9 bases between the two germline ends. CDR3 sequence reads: CASSPTAFSGANVLTF. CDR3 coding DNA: TGTGCCAGCTCACCAACCGCATTTTCTGGGGCCAACGTCCTGACTTTC.

In nucleotides, the CDR3 is TGTGCCAGCAGTCCCACGGCGCGGGCAGCAGAAGCTTTCTTT. It encodes CASSPTARAAEAFF. The V and J genes are TRBV27 and TRBJ1-1; the D is unclear. The germline V gene has CDR1 MNHEY and CDR2 SMNVEV (reference sequence). The CDR3 length is 14 residues. Trimming cost V 5 bases and J 8 bases, with 18 bases left between them.

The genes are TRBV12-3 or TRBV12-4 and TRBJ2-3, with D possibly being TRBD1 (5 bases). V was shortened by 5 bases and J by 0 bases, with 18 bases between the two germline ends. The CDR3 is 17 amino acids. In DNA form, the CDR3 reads TGTGCCAGCAGTCCCCCGCCGCCGGACACTAGCACAGATACGCAGTATTTT. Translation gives CASSPPPPDTSTDTQYF.

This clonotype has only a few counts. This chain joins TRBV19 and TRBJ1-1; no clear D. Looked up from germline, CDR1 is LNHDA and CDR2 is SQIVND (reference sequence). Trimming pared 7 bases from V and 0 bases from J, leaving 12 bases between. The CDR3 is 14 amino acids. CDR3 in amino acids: CASNSVGMNTEAFF. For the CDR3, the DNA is TGTGCCAGTAACTCGGTGGGGATGAACACTGAAGCTTTCTTT.

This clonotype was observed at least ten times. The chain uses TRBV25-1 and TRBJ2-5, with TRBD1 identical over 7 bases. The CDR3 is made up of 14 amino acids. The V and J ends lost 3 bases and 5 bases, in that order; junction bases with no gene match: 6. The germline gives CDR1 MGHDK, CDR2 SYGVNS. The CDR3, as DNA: TGTGCCAGCAGTGATCCACAGGGGTTTGAGACCCAGTACTTC. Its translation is CASSDPQGFETQYF.

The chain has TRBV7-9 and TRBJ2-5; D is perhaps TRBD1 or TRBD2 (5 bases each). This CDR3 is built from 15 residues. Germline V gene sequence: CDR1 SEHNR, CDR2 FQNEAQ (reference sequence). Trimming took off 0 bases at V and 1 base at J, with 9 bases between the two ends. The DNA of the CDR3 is TGTGCCAGCAGCTTAGCTGGGACGGTCCAAGAGACCCAGTACTTC. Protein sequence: CASSLAGTVQETQYF. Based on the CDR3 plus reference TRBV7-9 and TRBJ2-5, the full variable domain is DTGVSQNPRHKITKRGQNVTFRCDPISEHNRLYWYRQTLGQGPEFLTYFQNEAQLEKSRLLSDRFSAERPKGSFSTLEIQRTEQGDSAMYLCASSLAGTVQETQYFGPGTRLLVL.

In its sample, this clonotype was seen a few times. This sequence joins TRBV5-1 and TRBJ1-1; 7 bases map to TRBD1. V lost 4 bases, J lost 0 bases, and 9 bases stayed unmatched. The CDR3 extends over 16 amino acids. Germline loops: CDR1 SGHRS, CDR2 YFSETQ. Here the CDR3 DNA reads TGCGCCAGCAGCCCAGACAGGGCAATAATGAACACTGAAGCTTTCTTT. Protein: CASSPDRAIMNTEAFF.

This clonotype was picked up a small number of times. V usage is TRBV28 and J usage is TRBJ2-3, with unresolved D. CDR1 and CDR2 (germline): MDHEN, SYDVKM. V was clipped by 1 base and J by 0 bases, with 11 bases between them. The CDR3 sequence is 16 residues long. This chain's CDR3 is CASSLFLQRSTDTQYF. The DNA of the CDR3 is TGTGCCAGCAGTTTATTTCTCCAGAGGAGCACAGATACGCAGTATTTT.

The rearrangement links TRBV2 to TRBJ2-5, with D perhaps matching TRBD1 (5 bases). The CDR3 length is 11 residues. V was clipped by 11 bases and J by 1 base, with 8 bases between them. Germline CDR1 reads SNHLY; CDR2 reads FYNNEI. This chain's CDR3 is CASTGQETQYF. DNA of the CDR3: TGTGCCTCCACAGGCCAAGAGACCCAGTACTTC.

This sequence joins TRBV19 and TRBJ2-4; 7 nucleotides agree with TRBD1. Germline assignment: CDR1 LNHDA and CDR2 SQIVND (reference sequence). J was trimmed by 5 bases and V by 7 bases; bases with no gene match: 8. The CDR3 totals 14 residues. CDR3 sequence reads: CASTQPGTENIQYF. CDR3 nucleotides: TGTGCCAGTACCCAACCGGGGACAGAAAACATTCAGTACTTC. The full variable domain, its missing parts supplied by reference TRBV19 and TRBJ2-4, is DGGITQSPKYLFRKEGQNVTLSCEQNLNHDAMYWYRQDPGQGLRLIYYSQIVNDFQKGDIAEGYSVSREKKESFPLTVTSAQKNPTAFYLCASTQPGTENIQYFGAGTRLSVL.

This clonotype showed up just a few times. The CDR3 nucleotides are TGTGCCAGCAGCCCGACAGGGGAAGGTCAGCCCCAGCATTTT. Protein sequence: CASSPTGEGQPQHF. The chain recombines TRBV12-3 or TRBV12-4 with TRBJ1-5; TRBD1 matches at 8 bases. The CDR3 covers 14 residues. After removal of 6 bases from V and 6 bases from J, the junction contained 7 bases not matched to a gene.

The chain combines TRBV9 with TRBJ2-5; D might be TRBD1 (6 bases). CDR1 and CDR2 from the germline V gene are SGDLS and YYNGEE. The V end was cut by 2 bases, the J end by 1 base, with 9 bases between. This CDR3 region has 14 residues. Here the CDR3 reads CASSVGHFQETQYF. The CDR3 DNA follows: TGTGCCAGCAGCGTGGGACACTTCCAAGAGACCCAGTACTTC.

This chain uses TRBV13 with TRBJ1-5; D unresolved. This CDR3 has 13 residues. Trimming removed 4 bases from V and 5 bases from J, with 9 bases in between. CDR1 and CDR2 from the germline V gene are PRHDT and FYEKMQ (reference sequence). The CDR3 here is CASSWSEYQPQHF. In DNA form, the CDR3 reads TGTGCCAGCAGCTGGTCGGAGTATCAGCCCCAGCATTTT.

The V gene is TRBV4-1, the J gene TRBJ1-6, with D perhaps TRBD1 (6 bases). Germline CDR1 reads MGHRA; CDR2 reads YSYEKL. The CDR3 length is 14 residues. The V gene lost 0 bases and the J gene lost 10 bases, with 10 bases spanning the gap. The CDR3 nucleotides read TGCGCCAGCAGCCAAGATATACAGGGATCACCCCTCCACTTT. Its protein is CASSQDIQGSPLHF.

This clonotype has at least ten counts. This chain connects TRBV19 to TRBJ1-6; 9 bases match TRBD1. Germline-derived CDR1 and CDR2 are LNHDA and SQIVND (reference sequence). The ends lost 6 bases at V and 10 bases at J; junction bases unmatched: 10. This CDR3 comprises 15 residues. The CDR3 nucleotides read TGTGCCAGTAGCACCGGGGACAGGGCTACCTCACCCCTCCACTTT. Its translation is CASSTGDRATSPLHF. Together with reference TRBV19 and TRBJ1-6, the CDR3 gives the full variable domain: DGGITQSPKYLFRKEGQNVTLSCEQNLNHDAMYWYRQDPGQGLRLIYYSQIVNDFQKGDIAEGYSVSREKKESFPLTVTSAQKNPTAFYLCASSTGDRATSPLHFGNGTRLTVT.

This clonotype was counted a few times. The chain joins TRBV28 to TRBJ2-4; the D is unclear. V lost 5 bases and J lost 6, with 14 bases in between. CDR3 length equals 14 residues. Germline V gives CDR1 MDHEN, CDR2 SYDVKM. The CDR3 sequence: CASSTGGLGNIQYF. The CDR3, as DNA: TGTGCCAGCAGTACCGGTGGGTTGGGAAACATTCAGTACTTC. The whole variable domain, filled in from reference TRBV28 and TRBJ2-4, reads DVKVTQSSRYLVKRTGEKVFLECVQDMDHENMFWYRQDPGLGLRLIYFSYDVKMKEKGDIPEGYSVSREKKERFSLILESASTNQTSMYLCASSTGGLGNIQYFGAGTRLSVL.

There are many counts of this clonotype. CDR3 residues: CASSLVGKAYEQYF. CDR3 coding DNA: TGCGCCAGCAGCTTGGTCGGGAAGGCCTACGAGCAGTACTTC. The chain carries TRBV5-1 and TRBJ2-7; perhaps TRBD2 as D (5 bases). V lost 0 bases and J 2 bases, leaving 9 bases between the germline ends. The CDR3 runs 14 residues. Germline V gives CDR1 SGHRS, CDR2 YFSETQ.

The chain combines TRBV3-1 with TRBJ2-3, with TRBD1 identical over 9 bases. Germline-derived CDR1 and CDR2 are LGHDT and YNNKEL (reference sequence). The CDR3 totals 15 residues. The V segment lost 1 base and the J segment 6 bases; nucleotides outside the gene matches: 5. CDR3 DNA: TGTGCCAGCAGCCAAGGGACAGGGGAGACGGATACGCAGTATTTT. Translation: CASSQGTGETDTQYF.

CDR3 residues: CASSVGRGLYEQYF. The CDR3 DNA reads TGTGCCAGTAGCGTTGGACGCGGTCTCTACGAGCAGTACTTC. This chain links TRBV19 with TRBJ2-7; D not resolved. CDR1 is LNHDA, CDR2 SQIVND, per germline (reference sequence). Trimming took 6 bases from V and 3 from J, leaving 15 bases between them. The CDR3 is made up of 14 amino acids.